This T cell receptor (beta chain) was identified during a study of beta chain features in type 1 diabetes. As for the study in general: Age, gender, cell numbers and subset yield matched between patients and controls.

Study observations and caveats: Patients showed naive, central memory and Treg TCRB repertoires that appeared more similar than those of healthy donors. All four CD4+ subsets of Type 1 diabetes patients contained TCRB CDR3s that were moderately but significantly shorter.

As to this clone: Its antigen is undetermined.

V was clipped by 7 bases and J by 7 bases; unmatched bases: 6. This CDR3 comprises 15 residues. Looked up from germline, CDR1 is SGHDT and CDR2 is YYEEEE. Every bit of the isolated RNA underwent reverse transcription, so sequencing read expressed TCRB transcripts. Only in-frame clones appear in the TCRdb table, and some are missing; sequencing was by immunoSEQ multiplex PCR. The sample yields 400,000 to 450,000 clones, roughly 13% seen once. J is TRBJ2-3 and V is TRBV5-6; TRBD2 agrees at 16 bases. The source of this sequence is a man aged 30-40 years in good health. The sequenced material came from naive CD4+ T cells from blood. CDR3 DNA: TGTGCCAGCTTGCCGGGACTAGCGGGGGGGCATACGCAGTATTTT. This codes for CASLPGLAGGHTQYF.